This TCR beta chain was recovered during a study of T cell repertoires in cytomegalovirus infection. Turning to the study itself: CMV infection together with matching HLA type was indicated by public TCR beta signatures.

Findings and limits, study-wide: In two of eight donors, the top clonotype was HLA-C-restricted CMV-specific. Using cumulative public TCR beta family frequency, the authors identified those who carried CMV together with the relevant HLA.

This clonotype was picked up a small number of times. Its antigen remains unidentified. CDR1 and CDR2 from the germline V gene are MNHEY and SVGEGT. Trimming stripped 5 bases from V and 7 bases from J, with 17 bases between. This CDR3 has 15 residues. TCRdb re-analysed the reads in MiXCR, keeping a single row per CDR3 protein. Among under 350,000 distinct CDR3 sequences, 9.5% were seen once, and the ten largest hold over 3.5%. V is TRBV6-2 or TRBV6-3 and J is TRBJ2-2; D not certain. This receptor was obtained from a human donor in good health (CMV status not recorded). Some clones in this sample may be carry-over from other donors' samples. Sequenced input: PBMCs. The CDR3 nucleotides read TGTGCCAGCAGTGGCACCCGGATGCGACACGGGGAGCTGTTTTTT. It encodes CASSGTRMRHGELFF.